This T cell receptor beta chain was captured in a study of T-cell reconstitution after alpha-beta-depleted transplantation in children. This clonotype was detected many times. Germline assignment: CDR1 SGHNT and CDR2 YENEEA. CDR3 length: 13 amino acids. Trimming took 5 bases from V and 1 from J, leaving 8 bases between them. Using unique molecular identifiers, the investigators prepared the TCRbeta library. TCRdb re-called the PCR reads through MiXCR, storing one row per CDR3 protein. The table shows roughly 250,000 distinct CDR3 sequences, with just under 8.5% occurring only once. The rearrangement links TRBV11-3 to TRBJ1-1; no clear D gene. This sequence originates from a male patient between 10 and 17 years old who had a stem cell transplant for acute lymphoblastic leukemia, so the T cells may come from the graft donor. This material consisted of PBMCs, mostly from graft donor cells, taken 180 days after TCRalphabeta/CD19-depleted stem cell transplant. CDR3 coding DNA: TGTGCCAGCAGCGCCCAGGAGAACACTGAAGCTTTCTTT. This gives the protein CASSAQENTEAFF.